One and the same sample provided the 26 T cell receptor beta chains below, sequenced in a study of control samples from healthy donors and cancer patients. TCRdb's copy holds only in-frame clones and misses some; the assay was immunoSEQ multiplex PCR. The profile covers roughly 130,000 clones, with more than 80% appearing a single time and 2% to 2.5% taken by the ten largest. Sequencing was done on a sample of blood. These receptors were taken from a man aged 18 to 29 in good health.

The V and J genes are TRBV7-9 and TRBJ2-3; 9 bases align to TRBD2. V was pared by 1 base and J by 1 base, with 3 bases of the junction left unmatched. Germline loops: CDR1 SEHNR, CDR2 FQNEAQ (reference sequence). CDR3 length equals 16 residues. This CDR3 reads CASSLGTSEGTDTQYF. CDR3 nucleotide sequence: TGTGCCAGCAGCTTAGGGACTAGCGAGGGCACAGATACGCAGTATTTT.

The V gene is TRBV4-3, the J gene TRBJ2-1; D is perhaps TRBD2 (6 bases). Trimming cost V 6 bases and J 2 bases, with 8 bases left between them. Germline V gives CDR1 LGHNA, CDR2 YSLEER. CDR3 length: 13 amino acids. The CDR3 DNA reads as TGCGCCAGCAGTAGCGGCACCTACAATGAGCAGTTCTTC. As protein: CASSSGTYNEQFF.

The chain recombines TRBV7-2 with TRBJ2-3, with TRBD1 matching over 9 bases. Germline CDR1 SGHTA, CDR2 FQGNSA. The CDR3 runs 16 residues. The junction had 6 bases not matched to a gene; V was cut back by 0 bases and J by 5 bases. CDR3 DNA: TGTGCCAGCAGCTTAGCGGACGGGACAGGGCAAGATACGCAGTATTTT. The encoded protein is CASSLADGTGQDTQYF.

The rearrangement uses TRBV23-1 and TRBJ2-7; TRBD1 matches at 9 bases. TRBV23-1 has ORF status, its function being uncertain. V shed 6 bases and J 2 bases; nucleotides not matched to a gene: 11. CDR3 length equals 16 residues. The CDR3 coding sequence is TGCGCCAGCAGACCACCCGGGGACAGGGATGCCTACGAGCAGTACGTC. It codes for CASRPPGDRDAYEQYV.

The rearrangement joins TRBV15 to TRBJ2-2; 8 positions agree with TRBD2. V dropped 3 bases and J dropped 3; count of bases not matched to a gene: 3. CDR3 length: 15 residues. Germline CDR1 LNHNV, CDR2 YYDKDF (reference sequence). The CDR3 loop is CATSSTSGHTGELFF. In nucleotides, the CDR3 is TGTGCCACCAGCAGCACTAGCGGTCACACCGGGGAGCTGTTTTTT.

The V call is TRBV11-2, the J call TRBJ2-7, with D possibly called TRBD1 or TRBD2 (6 bases each). Looked up from germline, CDR1 is SGHAT and CDR2 is FQNNGV. The CDR3 runs to 14 residues. Trimming pared 8 bases from V and 4 bases from J, leaving 18 bases between. The CDR3 coding sequence is TGTGCCAGCGGAGGGTGGGGGCGAGGGTACGAGCAGTACTTC. It yields the protein CASGGWGRGYEQYF.

This rearrangement joins TRBV7-2 to TRBJ2-5, with 7 nucleotides matching TRBD2. V dropped 4 bases and J dropped 4; count of bases not matched to a gene: 12. Germline V gives CDR1 SGHTA, CDR2 FQGNSA. This CDR3 spans 16 amino acids. In nucleotides, the CDR3 is TGTGCCAGCAGCTCCAAAGCGGGGTGGGGTTCAGAGACCCAGTACTTC. Amino acid sequence: CASSSKAGWGSETQYF.

The chain carries TRBV6-6 and TRBJ2-1; D unresolved. The CDR3 loop spans 14 amino acids. V lost 6 bases to trimming and J lost 0 bases, with 9 bases between them. Germline assignment: CDR1 MNHNY and CDR2 SVGAGI (reference sequence). CDR3 loop: CASSLPSSYNEQFF. DNA for the CDR3: TGTGCCAGCAGCCTCCCTAGCTCCTACAATGAGCAGTTCTTC.

The V and J genes are TRBV11-3 and TRBJ2-3; unclear D gene. Trimming left V 5 bases short and J 7 bases short, with 10 bases between. The germline gives CDR1 SGHNT, CDR2 YENEEA. This CDR3 is built from 12 residues. CDR3 DNA: TGTGCCAGCAGCCCATATGGGTATACGCAGTATTTT. Encoded protein: CASSPYGYTQYF.

The V and J genes are TRBV7-9 and TRBJ1-1; no clear D. The CDR3 is made up of 12 amino acids. The V and J ends lost 5 bases and 0 bases respectively, with 4 bases between them. Germline V gives CDR1 SEHNR, CDR2 FQNEAQ (reference sequence). CDR3 coding DNA: TGTGCCAGCAGCCAAATGAACACTGAAGCTTTCTTT. It translates to CASSQMNTEAFF.

In DNA, the CDR3 is TGTGCCAGCAGCTTGACTTCTCAAGAGACCCAGTACTTC. Encoded protein: CASSLTSQETQYF. The gene calls are TRBV11-3 and TRBJ2-5; no clear D. The CDR3 sequence is 13 residues long. Trimming took 3 bases from V and 2 from J, leaving 7 bases between them. Germline loops: CDR1 SGHNT, CDR2 YENEEA.

This rearrangement joins TRBV4-1 to TRBJ2-1, with TRBD1 matching over 9 bases. V was clipped by 1 base and J by 4 bases; unmatched bases: 2. Germline V gives CDR1 MGHRA, CDR2 YSYEKL. This CDR3 is 15 amino acids long. As DNA, the CDR3 is TGCGCCAGCAGCCAAGGGGACAGGGATTACAATGAGCAGTTCTTC. Translated, it gives CASSQGDRDYNEQFF.

The rearrangement uses TRBV9 and TRBJ2-2; the D is unclear. The CDR3 is made up of 14 amino acids. Trimming took 0 bases from V and 7 from J, leaving 10 bases between them. CDR1 and CDR2 (germline): SGDLS, YYNGEE. The CDR3 here is CASSVVPRGGELFF. CDR3 in DNA: TGTGCCAGCAGCGTAGTTCCCCGCGGCGGGGAGCTGTTTTTT.

The chain is built from TRBV2 and TRBJ2-5; D possibly corresponds to TRBD2 (5 bases). V was pared by 8 bases and J by 2 bases, with 12 bases between. The CDR3 extends over 13 amino acids. Germline assignment: CDR1 SNHLY and CDR2 FYNNEI. Here the CDR3 reads CASARAVQETQYF. The CDR3, as DNA: TGTGCCAGCGCGAGGGCGGTGCAAGAGACCCAGTACTTC.

V is TRBV5-4 and J is TRBJ2-1, with D possibly TRBD1 on 6 matching bases. The germline V and J ends were trimmed by 2 bases and 0 bases, with 9 bases remaining between them. Germline V CDR1 and CDR2: SGHNT, YYREEE (reference sequence). The CDR3 consists of 15 residues. This CDR3 is CASSFGTNSYNEQFF. Here the CDR3 DNA reads TGTGCCAGCAGCTTCGGGACAAACTCCTACAATGAGCAGTTCTTC.

This chain joins TRBV11-2 and TRBJ1-5; D is unresolved. The CDR3 runs to 13 residues. The germline V gene has CDR1 SGHAT and CDR2 FQNNGV. The germline V and J ends were trimmed by 0 bases and 6 bases, with 6 bases remaining between them. CDR3 sequence (DNA): TGTGCCAGCAGCTTAGAAGATGGTCAGCCCCAGCATTTT. The encoded protein is CASSLEDGQPQHF.

The rearrangement joins TRBV4-1 to TRBJ1-2; TRBD1 might be the D (5 bases). The V gene's germline CDR1 is MGHRA and CDR2 YSYEKL. The V gene lost 1 base and the J gene lost 2 bases, with 11 bases spanning the gap. CDR3 length equals 15 residues. The CDR3 loop is CASSQVQGTNYGYTF. In DNA, the CDR3 is TGCGCCAGCAGCCAAGTCCAGGGAACCAACTATGGCTACACCTTC.

The rearrangement joins TRBV5-1 to TRBJ2-1; 8 bases match TRBD2. CDR3 length equals 16 residues. The germline gives CDR1 SGHRS, CDR2 YFSETQ. The junction had 6 bases not matched to a gene; V was cut back by 0 bases and J by 4 bases. This chain's CDR3 is CASSLDIAGTYNEQFF. CDR3 bases: TGCGCCAGCAGCTTGGATATAGCGGGGACATACAATGAGCAGTTCTTC.

The chain links TRBV19 to TRBJ1-2; D gene unclear. Per the germline V gene, CDR1 is LNHDA and CDR2 is SQIVND (reference sequence). Trimming pared 1 base from V and 8 bases from J, leaving 11 bases between. The CDR3 covers 13 residues. In nucleotides, the CDR3 is TGTGCCAGTAGTATAGGGCAGGTCAGCGGCTACACCTTC. It encodes CASSIGQVSGYTF. Complete variable domain (other parts from reference TRBV19 and TRBJ1-2): DGGITQSPKYLFRKEGQNVTLSCEQNLNHDAMYWYRQDPGQGLRLIYYSQIVNDFQKGDIAEGYSVSREKKESFPLTVTSAQKNPTAFYLCASSIGQVSGYTFGSGTRLTVV.

The chain employs TRBV5-4 and TRBJ2-7, with 7 bases lining up with TRBD2. The CDR3 extends over 13 amino acids. Per the germline V gene, CDR1 is SGHNT and CDR2 is YYREEE (reference sequence). V lost 4 bases and J lost 6; bases outside the gene matches: 7. The CDR3 DNA follows: TGTGCCAGCAGCCGCGGGGGAACGGTCGAGCAGTACTTC. Protein sequence: CASSRGGTVEQYF.

This CDR3 reads CASSWIKGQGNTGELFF. For the CDR3, the DNA is TGTGCCAGCAGCTGGATAAAGGGACAGGGGAACACCGGGGAGCTGTTTTTT. This sequence joins TRBV5-6 and TRBJ2-2; 9 positions agree with TRBD1. The length of the CDR3 is 17 residues. V dropped 3 bases and J dropped 1; count of bases not matched to a gene: 7. The germline gives CDR1 SGHDT, CDR2 YYEEEE.

The gene calls are TRBV7-9 and TRBJ2-5; D gene unclear. Germline CDR1 is SEHNR and CDR2 is FQNEAQ (reference sequence). V lost 3 bases and J lost 0, with 8 bases in between. CDR3 length equals 14 residues. The CDR3 spells CASSFDQDQETQYF. The CDR3 DNA follows: TGTGCCAGCAGCTTTGACCAGGACCAAGAGACCCAGTACTTC.

V and J are TRBV5-4 and TRBJ1-1; D unclear. This CDR3 spans 12 amino acids. V lost 0 bases and J 4 bases, leaving 4 bases between the germline ends. Germline V gives CDR1 SGHNT, CDR2 YYREEE (reference sequence). CDR3 loop: CASSLDGTEAFF. CDR3 coding DNA: TGTGCCAGCAGCTTGGACGGCACTGAAGCTTTCTTT. The variable domain in full, completed from reference TRBV5-4 and TRBJ1-1, reads ETGVTQSPTHLIKTRGQQVTLRCSSQSGHNTVSWYQQALGQGPQFIFQYYREEENGRGNFPPRFSGLQFPNYSSELNVNALELDDSALYLCASSLDGTEAFFGQGTRLTVV.

The chain carries TRBV7-2 and TRBJ2-2; D unresolved. Germline CDR1 SGHTA, CDR2 FQGNSA. The CDR3 has 16 residues. Trimming removed 6 bases at V and 1 base at J, with 15 bases between. CDR3 sequence: CASSRRLNLNTGELFF. The CDR3 DNA follows: TGTGCCAGCAGTCGACGTCTGAACCTGAACACCGGGGAGCTGTTTTTT.

Notes on this clone: Sequence at one end of the junction differs from germline and may be a read error. The chain links TRBV15 to TRBJ1-2; D is unresolved. CDR3 length equals 13 residues. The germline V gene encodes CDR1 LNHNV and CDR2 YYDKDF (reference sequence). The CDR3 nucleotides are TGTGCCACCAGCGGAGAGGGAGGCTATGGCTACACCTTC. Its protein product is CATSGEGGYGYTF. The entire variable domain, with the rest obtained from reference TRBV15 and TRBJ1-2, is as follows: DAMVIQNPRYQVTQFGKPVTLSCSQTLNHNVMYWYQQKSSQAPKLLFHYYDKDFNNEADTPDNFQSRRPNTSFCFLDIRSPGLGDTAMYLCATSGEGGYGYTFGSGTRLTVV.

The chain links TRBV25-1 to TRBJ1-3; perhaps TRBD1 as D (5 bases). The CDR3 is 13 amino acids. Germline V CDR1 and CDR2: MGHDK, SYGVNS. The V and J ends lost 4 bases and 5 bases respectively, with 9 bases between them. The CDR3 protein is CASSVKGRNTIYF. CDR3 nucleotide sequence: TGTGCCAGCAGTGTGAAGGGACGAAACACCATATATTTT.